This T cell receptor (beta chain) was captured in a study of blood T cell repertoires in COVID-19 (dated by TCRdb to 2019 to 2021). Background for the entire study: The collaborator samples originated in the United States, Italy and Spain and spanned the acute and convalescent phases of COVID-19. The material from the prospective study consisted of cDNA or gDNA derived from T cells, B-cell-depleted T cells, or PBMCs. Subjects who had been exposed to COVID-19, were actively infected with it, or had recovered from it provided the deeply sampled blood TCRbeta repertoires that made up the dataset. A freely available public database, intended as a resource for researchers studying the immune response to SARS-CoV-2, is where the repertoires were released. Samples were obtained from the ongoing ImmuneRACE study (first 160 participants) and from approximately 1,200 subjects provided by 6 global collaborators. Nearly every sample came with metadata listing a de-identified subject ID, COVID-19 status, age in years and sex. Where HLA class I and class II types were available, the types were taken from metadata supplied by the sample provider, not from assay-based typing.

TCRbeta CDR3 regions were amplified from genomic DNA by means of the immunoSEQ Assay, a bias-controlled multiplex PCR. Per the source publication's procedure: Nucleated cell counts per sample were estimated from amplification of reference gene primers within the assay. Sequence reads were collapsed and filtered to measure the absolute abundance of every unique TCRbeta CDR3 rearrangement. For each sample, productive Simpson clonality was calculated as the square root of Simpson's diversity index across productive rearrangements. TCRdb mirrors the immuneACCESS table, restricted to in-frame sequences. Some clones are absent from its copies; in checked studies, under half trace to an unresolved V gene, and the reason for the others is unknown. V and J calls and clone size are those listed in that table; D and trimming were worked out from the DNA. The sample table holds fewer than 200,000 clones, of which around 80% were seen once. The ten largest clonotypes hold approximately 16% of the sample.

As regards this clone: The clone's antigen remains unknown. Base-call qualities are not available, and no considerably larger clone is one nucleotide away.

Findings and caveats that apply to the study as a whole: The amount of clinical and demographic metadata varied by source and participant and was provided uncurated.

Enrolling through a virtual design, the prospective study's participants ranged in age from about 18 to 89 years and lived across 24 United States geographic areas. In the prospective study, participants were assigned to cohorts based on the clinical history participants reported in a screening survey and a study questionnaire. For ImmuneRACE Cohort 3, a participant was defined as recovered based on two consecutive negative NP/OP PCR tests, clearance by a healthcare professional, or resolution of symptoms. In the prospective study, whole blood, serum and a nasopharyngeal or oropharyngeal swab were collected from each participant by mobile phlebotomists. Additional blood draws and questionnaires over an approximately two-month period could optionally be provided by prospective study participants. Before DNA extraction, blood samples from the prospective study were shipped at room temperature or frozen.

The CDR3 measures 13 amino acids from cysteine to phenylalanine. Only the CDR3 region is kept as DNA, spanning 39 bases read in frame from base 1. At the junction V is shortened by 3 bases and J by 1 base, with 6 bases in between. Looking up the germline V gene yields CDR1 SGHTA and CDR2 FQGTGA. The V and J segments used are TRBV7-3 and TRBJ1-1, with no confidently assigned D gene. The source material was PBMCs or T cells enriched from blood (not recorded which). The clonotype comes from a man in his fifties who had recovered from COVID-19. The DNA sequence reads TGTGCCAGCAGCTTTAGTAGGAACACTGAAGCTTTCTTT. Its protein product is CASSFSRNTEAFF.